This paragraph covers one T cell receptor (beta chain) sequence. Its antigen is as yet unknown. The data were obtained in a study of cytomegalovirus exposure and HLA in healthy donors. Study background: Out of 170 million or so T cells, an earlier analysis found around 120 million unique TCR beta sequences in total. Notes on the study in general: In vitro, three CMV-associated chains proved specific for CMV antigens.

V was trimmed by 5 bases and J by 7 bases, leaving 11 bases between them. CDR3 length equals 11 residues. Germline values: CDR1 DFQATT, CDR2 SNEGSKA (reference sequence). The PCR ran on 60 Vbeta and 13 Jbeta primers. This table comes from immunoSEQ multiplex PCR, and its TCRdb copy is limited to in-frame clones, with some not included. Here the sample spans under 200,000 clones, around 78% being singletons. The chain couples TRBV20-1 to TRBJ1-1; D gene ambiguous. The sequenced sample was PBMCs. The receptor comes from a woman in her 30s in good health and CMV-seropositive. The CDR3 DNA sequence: TGCAGTGCTCGATTAGACTTTGAAGCTTTCTTT. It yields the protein CSARLDFEAFF.